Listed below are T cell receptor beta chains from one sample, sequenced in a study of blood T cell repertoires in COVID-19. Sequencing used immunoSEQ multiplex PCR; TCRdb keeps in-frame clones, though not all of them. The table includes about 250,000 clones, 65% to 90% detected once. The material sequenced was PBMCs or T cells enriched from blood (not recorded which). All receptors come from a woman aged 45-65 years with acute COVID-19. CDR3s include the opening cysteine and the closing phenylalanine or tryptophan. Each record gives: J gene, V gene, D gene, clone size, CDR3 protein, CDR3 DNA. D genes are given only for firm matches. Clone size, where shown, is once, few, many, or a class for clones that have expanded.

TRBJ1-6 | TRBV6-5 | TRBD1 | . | CASSYFRQGPAALHF | TGTGCCAGCAGTTACTTCCGACAGGGCCCCGCAGCCCTCCACTTT
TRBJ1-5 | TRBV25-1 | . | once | CASSEGGWGGNQPQHF | TGTGCCAGCAGTGAAGGGGGATGGGGGGGCAATCAGCCCCAGCATTTT
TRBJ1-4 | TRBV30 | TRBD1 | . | CAWSGETGFEKLFF | TGTGCCTGGAGTGGAGAGACAGGGTTCGAAAAACTGTTTTTT
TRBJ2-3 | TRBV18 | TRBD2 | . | CASSPQQAGGTDTQYF | TGTGCCAGCTCACCACAGCAAGCGGGGGGCACAGATACGCAGTATTTT
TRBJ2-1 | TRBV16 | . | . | CASSQLRGNEQFF | TGTGCCAGCAGCCAATTACGGGGAAATGAGCAGTTCTTC
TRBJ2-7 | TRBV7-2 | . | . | CASSSRQGIAYEQYF | TGTGCCAGCAGCTCACGCCAGGGTATCGCCTACGAGCAGTACTTC
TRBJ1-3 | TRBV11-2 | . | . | CASNHARRNTIYF | TGTGCCAGCAACCATGCTAGAAGAAACACCATATATTTT
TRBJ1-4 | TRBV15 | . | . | CATSRSPLGGEKLFF | TGTGCCACCAGCAGATCCCCTCTGGGGGGTGAAAAACTGTTTTTT
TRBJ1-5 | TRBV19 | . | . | CATTSGFTGRGNQPQHF | TGTGCCACCACAAGCGGCTTCACAGGGAGGGGCAATCAGCCCCAGCATTTT
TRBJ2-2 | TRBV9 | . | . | CASSPPSVTGELFF | TGTGCCAGCAGCCCTCCGTCAGTTACCGGGGAGCTGTTTTTT
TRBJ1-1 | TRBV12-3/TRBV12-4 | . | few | CASSPYRNEAFF | TGTGCCAGCAGTCCCTACAGAAATGAAGCTTTCTTT
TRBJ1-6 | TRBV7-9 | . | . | CASSHPDTNSPLHF | TGTGCCAGCAGCCACCCGGACACAAATTCACCCCTCCACTTT
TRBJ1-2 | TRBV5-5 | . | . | CASSLAQVSNYGYTF | TGTGCCAGCAGCTTGGCCCAGGTCTCTAACTATGGCTACACCTTC
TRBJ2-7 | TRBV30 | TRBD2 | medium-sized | CAWSVRASGGASGEQYF | TGTGCCTGGAGTGTACGGGCTAGCGGGGGGGCTTCGGGAGAGCAGTACTTC
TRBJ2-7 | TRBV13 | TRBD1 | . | CASSEDRRTYEQYF | TGTGCCAGCAGCGAGGACAGGCGAACCTACGAGCAGTACTTC
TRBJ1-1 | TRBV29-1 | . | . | CSVSPQATEAFF | TGCAGCGTTTCCCCTCAGGCGACTGAAGCTTTCTTT
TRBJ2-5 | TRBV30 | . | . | CARSQGQETQYF | TGTGCCCGGTCCCAGGGTCAAGAGACCCAGTACTTC
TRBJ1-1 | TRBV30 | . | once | CAWTRENTEAFF | TGTGCCTGGACACGGGAGAACACTGAAGCTTTCTTT
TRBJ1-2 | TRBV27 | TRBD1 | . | CASSSTGGRYGYTF | TGTGCCAGCAGTTCGACAGGGGGCAGGTATGGCTACACCTTC
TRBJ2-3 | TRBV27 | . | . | CASRIGGGYTDTQYF | TGTGCCAGCAGGATAGGTGGGGGGTACACAGATACGCAGTATTTT
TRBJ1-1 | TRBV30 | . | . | CAWSLGRRTEAFF | TGTGCCTGGAGTTTGGGGAGGAGGACTGAAGCTTTCTTT
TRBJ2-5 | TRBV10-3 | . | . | CAISDPVLAETQYF | TGTGCCATCAGTGACCCAGTCCTAGCGGAGACCCAGTACTTC
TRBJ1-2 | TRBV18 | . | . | CASSPPGSLANYGYTF | TGTGCCAGCTCACCACCGGGGAGTTTAGCTAACTATGGCTACACCTTC
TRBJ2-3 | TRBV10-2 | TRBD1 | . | CASSQQGAADTQYF | TGCGCCAGCAGCCAACAGGGGGCTGCAGATACGCAGTATTTT
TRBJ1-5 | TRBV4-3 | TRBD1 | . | CASSQEPPGGAGQPQHF | TGCGCCAGCAGCCAAGAGCCGCCAGGGGGCGCGGGGCAGCCCCAGCATTTT
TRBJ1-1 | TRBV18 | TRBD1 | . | CASSPLRTGRDTEAFF | TGTGCCAGCTCACCACTTCGGACAGGGAGAGACACTGAAGCTTTCTTT
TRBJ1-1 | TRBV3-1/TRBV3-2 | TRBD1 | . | CASSQGDRLESEAFF | TGTGCCAGCAGCCAAGGGGACAGGTTGGAATCTGAAGCTTTCTTT
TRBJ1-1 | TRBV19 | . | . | CASSMRRTEAFF | TGTGCCAGTAGTATGCGGAGAACTGAAGCTTTCTTT
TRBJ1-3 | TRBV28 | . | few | CASSSKLGQGLGNTIYF | TGTGCCAGCAGTTCAAAACTAGGGCAGGGACTTGGAAACACCATATATTTT